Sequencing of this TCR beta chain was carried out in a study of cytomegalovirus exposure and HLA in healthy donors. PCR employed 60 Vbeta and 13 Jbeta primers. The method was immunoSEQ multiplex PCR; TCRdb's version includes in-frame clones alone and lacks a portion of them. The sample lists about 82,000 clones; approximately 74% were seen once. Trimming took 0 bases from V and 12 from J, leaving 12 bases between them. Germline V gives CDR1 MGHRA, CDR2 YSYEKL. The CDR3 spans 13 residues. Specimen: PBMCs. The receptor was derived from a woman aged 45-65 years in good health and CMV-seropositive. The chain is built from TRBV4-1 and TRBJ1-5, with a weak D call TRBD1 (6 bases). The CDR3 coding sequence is TGCGCCAGCAGCCAAGAGTGGGGGGGGCTCCAGCATTTT. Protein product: CASSQEWGGLQHF.